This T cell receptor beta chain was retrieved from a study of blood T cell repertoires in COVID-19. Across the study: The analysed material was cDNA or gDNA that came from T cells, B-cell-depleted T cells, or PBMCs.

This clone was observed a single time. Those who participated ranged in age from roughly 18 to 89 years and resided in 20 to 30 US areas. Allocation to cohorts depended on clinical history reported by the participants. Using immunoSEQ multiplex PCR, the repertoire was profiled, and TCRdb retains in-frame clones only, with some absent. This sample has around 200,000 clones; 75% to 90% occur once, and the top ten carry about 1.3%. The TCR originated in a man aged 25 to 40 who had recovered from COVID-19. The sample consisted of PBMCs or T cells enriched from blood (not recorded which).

CDR3 nucleotide sequence: TGCGCCAGCAGCGAGGCTTTCGGTGAAGCTTTCTTT. This sequence encodes CASSEAFGEAFF. The chain joins TRBV10-1 to TRBJ1-1; no reliable D call. Per the germline V gene, CDR1 is WNHNN and CDR2 is SYGVQD (reference sequence). The CDR3 totals 12 residues. Trimming took 6 bases from V and 7 from J, leaving 12 bases between them.